Listed below are T cell receptor beta chains from one sample, sequenced in a study of CD8 T cells in Susac syndrome. TCRdb reprocessed the immunoSEQ multiplex PCR reads with MiXCR, giving one entry per CDR3 protein. The profile shows approximately 120,000 distinct CDR3 sequences, around 90% of them singletons. Sequencing was carried out using CD8+ T cells from PBMCs. These receptors were collected from a human donor with multiple sclerosis. Each CDR3 is given with its conserved first and last residue. A D gene is named only where the DNA matches it firmly. Clone size is given for some rows only: seen once, a few or many times, or a class if the clone is expanded.

d_gene,v_gene,abundance,j_gene,CDR3nt,CDR3aa
TRBD1,TRBV30,.,TRBJ1-2,TGTGCCCGCGGGGACAGGGGGCTCCTAGCTAACTATGGCTACACCTTC,CARGDRGLLANYGYTF
.,TRBV27,.,TRBJ2-7,TGTGCCAGCAGTTTATCTGGATCCCACGAGCAGTACTTC,CASSLSGSHEQYF
TRBD2,TRBV7-9,.,TRBJ2-1,TGTGCCAGCAGCGGTACTAGCGGGGATTACAATGAGCAGTTCTTC,CASSGTSGDYNEQFF
.,TRBV2,.,TRBJ1-1,TGTGCCAGCAGGACGCCAGACAGGATCATGAACACTGAAGCTTTCTTT,CASRTPDRIMNTEAFF
.,TRBV18,.,TRBJ2-3,TGTGCCAGCTCACAAATAGATACGCAGTATTTT,CASSQIDTQYF
TRBD1,TRBV6-1,.,TRBJ2-7,TGTGCCAGCGGGACAGGAGCATACGAGCAGTACTTC,CASGTGAYEQYF
TRBD2,TRBV5-4,once,TRBJ2-1,TGTGCCAGCAGCTCCCCACTGATAGCGGGAGGTAGTGAGCAGTTCTTC,CASSSPLIAGGSEQFF
TRBD1,TRBV27,.,TRBJ2-2,TGTGCCAGCAGTATCCTAGGACAGGTTAACACCGGGGAGCTGTTTTTT,CASSILGQVNTGELFF
.,TRBV7-9,once,TRBJ1-4,TGTGCCAGCAGCGGTTCCGGGACTTTGGCTGAAAAACTGTTTTTT,CASSGSGTLAEKLFF
.,TRBV29-1,.,TRBJ2-1,TGCAGCGTTGAGGACCCCCGAGGCTACAATGAGCAGTTCTTC,CSVEDPRGYNEQFF
TRBD1,TRBV29-1,.,TRBJ2-1,TGCAGCGATCTTGACAGGGGGAAGCAGTTCTTC,CSDLDRGKQFF
.,TRBV27,.,TRBJ2-3,TGTGCCAGCAGTTCCTCAGGATTCACAGATACGCAGTATTTT,CASSSSGFTDTQYF
.,TRBV12-3/TRBV12-4,once,TRBJ1-2,TGTGCCAGCAGTCTTTCGGGGCGATATGGCTACACCTTC,CASSLSGRYGYTF
.,TRBV7-9,.,TRBJ1-1,TGTGCCAGCAGCCATGAAGGGCCTGAAGCTTTCTTT,CASSHEGPEAFF
TRBD1,TRBV29-1,.,TRBJ2-1,TGCAGCGTTCGACAGGGGGGATTCAATGAGCAGTTCTTC,CSVRQGGFNEQFF
TRBD2,TRBV27,.,TRBJ2-2,TGTGCCAGCAGTTGGACTAGCGGAAGGAACACCGGGGAGCTGTTTTTT,CASSWTSGRNTGELFF
.,TRBV12-3/TRBV12-4,.,TRBJ1-1,TGTGCCAGCAGTGTGTTAGATTCCATGAACACTGAAGCTTTCTTT,CASSVLDSMNTEAFF
TRBD1,TRBV5-4,.,TRBJ1-2,TGTGCCAGCAGAAACACCGGGACAGAGGACATCGTGGGTCGTGGCTACACCTTC,CASRNTGTEDIVGRGYTF
.,TRBV20-1,.,TRBJ2-7,TGCAGTGCTAGACCGACACTAACCTACGAGCAGTACTTC,CSARPTLTYEQYF
.,TRBV3-1,.,TRBJ2-1,TGTGCCAGCAGCCAAGACTTTAGGAGCTCCTACAATGAGCAGTTCTTC,CASSQDFRSSYNEQFF
.,TRBV13,.,TRBJ1-1,TGTGCCAGCAGCCTAAACGTGGGGAGGGACACTGAAGCTTTCTTT,CASSLNVGRDTEAFF
.,TRBV5-1,.,TRBJ2-7,TGCGCCAGCAGCTTACAGGATGGGGTCCACGAGCAGTACTTC,CASSLQDGVHEQYF
.,TRBV30,.,TRBJ2-1,TGTGCCTGGCTGGGACGGAGCGGCTACAATGAGCAGTTCTTC,CAWLGRSGYNEQFF
TRBD1,TRBV5-4,.,TRBJ2-7,TGTGCCAGCAGCGGCGGACAGGGATACGAGCAGTACTTC,CASSGGQGYEQYF
.,TRBV30,.,TRBJ1-3,TGTGCCTGGAGTGTACATTCTGGAAACACCATATATTTT,CAWSVHSGNTIYF
.,TRBV5-1,.,TRBJ1-2,TGCGCCAGCAGCCCGAATCGCGGGGCACTTAACTATGGCTACACCTTC,CASSPNRGALNYGYTF
TRBD2,TRBV6-5,.,TRBJ2-2,TGTGCCAGCACAGGGGCCCGGGAGGGCACCGGGGAGCTGTTTTTT,CASTGAREGTGELFF
.,TRBV12-3/TRBV12-4,.,TRBJ2-1,TGTGCCAGCAGTCTAGGGGGGGGTGAGCAGTTCTTC,CASSLGGGEQFF
.,TRBV29-1,.,TRBJ1-2,TGCAGCGTTGAAGATCGGCGGTTAGCTAACTATGGCTACACCTTC,CSVEDRRLANYGYTF
TRBD2,TRBV7-6,.,TRBJ2-1,TGTGCCAGCAGCCACACTAGCGGGAGACACAATGAGCAGTTCTTC,CASSHTSGRHNEQFF
.,TRBV19,.,TRBJ2-2,TGTGCCAGTACCGGGGGCCTCGACGGGGAGCTGTTTTTT,CASTGGLDGELFF
.,TRBV30,.,TRBJ1-5,TGTGCCTGGAGTCCGGGAGGCAATCAGCCCCAGCATTTT,CAWSPGGNQPQHF
.,TRBV5-1,.,TRBJ2-3,TGCGCCAGCAGCTTTGAAAGCGGCCTCACAGATACGCAGTATTTT,CASSFESGLTDTQYF
.,TRBV9,.,TRBJ1-1,TGTGCCAGCAGCGTAGTCGGGGAATCCACTGAAGCTTTCTTT,CASSVVGESTEAFF
.,TRBV6-2/TRBV6-3,.,TRBJ1-5,TGTGCCAGCAGTTATACGGCTGATCAGCCCCAGCATTTT,CASSYTADQPQHF
.,TRBV7-2,.,TRBJ2-1,TGTGCCAGCAGCCGACCCCCCTACAATGAGCAGTTCTTC,CASSRPPYNEQFF
.,TRBV7-6,.,TRBJ2-2,TGTGCCAGCAGCTCTCGCCCCAACACCGGGGAGCTGTTTTTT,CASSSRPNTGELFF
.,TRBV24-1,.,TRBJ2-1,TGTGCCACCTCCAGGGATAGCTCCTACAATGAGCAGTTCTTC,CATSRDSSYNEQFF
TRBD2,TRBV4-3,.,TRBJ2-1,TGCGCCAGCAGCCACATGGCTAGCGGCATCAATGAGCAGTTCTTC,CASSHMASGINEQFF
.,TRBV30,.,TRBJ1-5,TGTGCCTGGAGTGCGGACCGCCTAACTCAGCCCCAGCATTTT,CAWSADRLTQPQHF
.,TRBV9,.,TRBJ1-5,TGTGCCAGCAGCCCGTGGGGGCAGGGGCAGCCCCAGCATTTT,CASSPWGQGQPQHF
.,TRBV27,.,TRBJ2-7,TGTGCCAGCAGTTTATCCCTCCATGGCCTCGAAACCTACAAGCAGTACTTC,CASSLSLHGLETYKQYF
TRBD1,TRBV6-5,.,TRBJ2-7,TGTGCCAGCAGTTACGGACCCGGGACAGCCTACGAGCAGTACTTC,CASSYGPGTAYEQYF
.,TRBV6-4,.,TRBJ2-2,TGTGCCAGCAGTGACTCGAGGGACACCGGGGAGCTGTTTTTT,CASSDSRDTGELFF
.,TRBV19,.,TRBJ1-1,TGTGCCAGTAGTATGGTAACAGGGAACACTGAAGCTTTCTTT,CASSMVTGNTEAFF
.,TRBV12-3/TRBV12-4,.,TRBJ1-1,TGTGCCAGCAGTTCACTCGAACAGGAAGACACTGAAGCTTTCTTT,CASSSLEQEDTEAFF
.,TRBV27,.,TRBJ2-7,TGTGCCAGCAGTTTATCCCCCTCCACCGGCTACGAGCAGTACTTC,CASSLSPSTGYEQYF
.,TRBV9,.,TRBJ1-2,TGTGCCAGCAGCGTAGAGCCCACAGGGCGGGACTATGGCTACACCTTC,CASSVEPTGRDYGYTF
TRBD2,TRBV3-1,.,TRBJ2-1,TGTGCCAGCAGCCAAGATCTCGCTAGCGGGGCTAATGAGCAGTTCTTC,CASSQDLASGANEQFF
.,TRBV28,.,TRBJ1-4,TGTGCCAGCAGACGGAATGAAAAACTGTTTTTT,CASRRNEKLFF
.,TRBV7-8,.,TRBJ2-7,TGTGCCAGCAGCCGGACACTTCTCGAGCAGTACTTC,CASSRTLLEQYF
TRBD2,TRBV12-3/TRBV12-4,.,TRBJ2-1,TGTGCCAGCAGTTTGGGTCTAGCGGGAGCGGATGAGCAGTTCTTC,CASSLGLAGADEQFF
.,TRBV14,.,TRBJ2-7,TGTGCCAGCAGCCTAGACTCTTTCTACGAGCAGTACTTC,CASSLDSFYEQYF
.,TRBV25-1,.,TRBJ2-1,TGTGCCAGCAGTGACGGGGCGGCCTCCTACAATGAGCAGTTCTTC,CASSDGAASYNEQFF
TRBD2,TRBV27,once,TRBJ2-3,TGTGCCAGCAGTCTCGACGCCGGGACTAGCGGGACAGATACGCAGTATTTT,CASSLDAGTSGTDTQYF
TRBD1,TRBV20-1,.,TRBJ1-5,TGCAGTGCTTTTCCGGGACAGAACAATCAGCCCCAGCATTTT,CSAFPGQNNQPQHF
.,TRBV30,.,TRBJ2-1,TGTGCCTGGGAGGAACTCGGGACCGACAATGAGCAGTTCTTC,CAWEELGTDNEQFF